This T cell receptor (beta chain) was sequenced in a study of post-analysis software for immune sequencing data. Study background: The disease courses spanned relapsing-remitting, secondary progressive and progressive-relapsing forms of multiple sclerosis.

Only one count was recorded for this clonotype. Its target is not known. Study outcomes and limitations: Controls had lower frequencies than patients of about five TRBV segments, which included TRBV5-6, TRBV5-1 and TRBV20-1. Same-batch samples co-clustered strongly by F measure. There was significantly lower normalized Chao1 diversity in multiple sclerosis patients than in controls.

This CDR3 is built from 14 residues. After removal of 5 bases from V and 2 bases from J, the junction contained 1 base not matched to a gene. The germline V gene has CDR1 KGHDR and CDR2 SFDVKD. The library was made from cDNA and included unique molecular identifiers. Researchers reported 400,000 to 550,000 cDNA molecules coming from around 1 to 9.1 million T cells. Each CDR3 protein gets one entry after TCRdb re-called the PCR reads with MiXCR. The sample carries hundreds of thousands of distinct CDR3 sequences, approximately 60% recorded once. The source is a girl under 10 years old with multiple sclerosis. Material for sequencing was blood. The chain is built from TRBV24-1 and TRBJ2-7; 11 bases map to TRBD1. The CDR3 protein is CATSGDRGAYEQYF. Here the CDR3 DNA reads TGTGCCACCAGTGGGGACAGGGGGGCCTACGAGCAGTACTTC.